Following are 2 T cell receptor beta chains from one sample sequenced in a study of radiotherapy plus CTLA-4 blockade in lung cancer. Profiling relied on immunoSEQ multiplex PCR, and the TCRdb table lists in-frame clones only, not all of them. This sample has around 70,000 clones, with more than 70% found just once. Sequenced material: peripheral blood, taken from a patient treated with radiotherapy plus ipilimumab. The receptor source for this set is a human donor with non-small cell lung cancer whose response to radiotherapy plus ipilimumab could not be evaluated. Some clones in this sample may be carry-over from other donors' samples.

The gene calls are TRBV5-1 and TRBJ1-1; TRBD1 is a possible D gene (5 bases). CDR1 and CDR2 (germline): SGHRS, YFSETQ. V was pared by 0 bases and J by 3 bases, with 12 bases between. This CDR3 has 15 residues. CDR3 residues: CASSLDGAWDTEAFF. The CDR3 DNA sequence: TGCGCCAGCAGCTTGGATGGGGCTTGGGACACTGAAGCTTTCTTT.

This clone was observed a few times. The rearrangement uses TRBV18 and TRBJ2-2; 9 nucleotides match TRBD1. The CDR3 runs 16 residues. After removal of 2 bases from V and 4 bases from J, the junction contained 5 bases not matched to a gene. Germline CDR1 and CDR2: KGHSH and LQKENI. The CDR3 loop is CASSPVDRGFTGELFF. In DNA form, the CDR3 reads TGTGCCAGCTCACCAGTGGACAGGGGCTTCACCGGGGAGCTGTTTTTT.